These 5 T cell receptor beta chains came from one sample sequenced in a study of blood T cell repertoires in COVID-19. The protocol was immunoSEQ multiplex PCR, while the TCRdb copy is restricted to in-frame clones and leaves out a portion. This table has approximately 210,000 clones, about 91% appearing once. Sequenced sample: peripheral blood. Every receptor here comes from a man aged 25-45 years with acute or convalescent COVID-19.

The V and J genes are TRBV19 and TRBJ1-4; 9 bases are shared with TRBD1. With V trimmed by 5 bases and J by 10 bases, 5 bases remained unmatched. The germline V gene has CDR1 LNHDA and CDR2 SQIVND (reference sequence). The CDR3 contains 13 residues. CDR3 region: CASSLQGAVKLFF. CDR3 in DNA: TGTGCCAGTAGTTTACAGGGGGCGGTAAAACTGTTTTTT.

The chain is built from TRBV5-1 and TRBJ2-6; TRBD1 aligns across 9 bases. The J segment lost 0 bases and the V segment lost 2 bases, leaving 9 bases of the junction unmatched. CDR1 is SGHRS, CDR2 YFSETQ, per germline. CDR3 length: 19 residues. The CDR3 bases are TGCGCCAGCAGCTTAAACGGACAGGGGATTGTCTCTGGGGCCAACGTCCTGACTTTC. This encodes CASSLNGQGIVSGANVLTF.

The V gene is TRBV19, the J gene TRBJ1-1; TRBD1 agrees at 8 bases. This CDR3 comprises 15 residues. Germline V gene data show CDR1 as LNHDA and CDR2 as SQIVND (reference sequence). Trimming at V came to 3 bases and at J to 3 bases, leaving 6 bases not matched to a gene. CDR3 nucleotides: TGTGCCAGTAGTATTTGGACAGGGTCAGACACTGAAGCTTTCTTT. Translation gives CASSIWTGSDTEAFF. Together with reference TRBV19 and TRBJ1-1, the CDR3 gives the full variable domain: DGGITQSPKYLFRKEGQNVTLSCEQNLNHDAMYWYRQDPGQGLRLIYYSQIVNDFQKGDIAEGYSVSREKKESFPLTVTSAQKNPTAFYLCASSIWTGSDTEAFFGQGTRLTVV.

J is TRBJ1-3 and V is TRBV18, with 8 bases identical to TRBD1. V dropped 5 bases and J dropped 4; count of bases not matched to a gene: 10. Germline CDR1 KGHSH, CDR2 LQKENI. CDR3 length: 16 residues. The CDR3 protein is CASSMESGGAGNTIYF. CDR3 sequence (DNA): TGTGCCAGCTCAATGGAGTCAGGGGGCGCCGGAAACACCATATATTTT.

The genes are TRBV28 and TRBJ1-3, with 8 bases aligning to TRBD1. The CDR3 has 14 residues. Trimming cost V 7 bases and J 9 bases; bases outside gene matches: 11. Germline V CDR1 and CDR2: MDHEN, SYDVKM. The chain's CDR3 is CASNVEQGGSTIYF. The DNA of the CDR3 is TGTGCCAGCAACGTAGAACAGGGGGGTAGCACCATATATTTT.